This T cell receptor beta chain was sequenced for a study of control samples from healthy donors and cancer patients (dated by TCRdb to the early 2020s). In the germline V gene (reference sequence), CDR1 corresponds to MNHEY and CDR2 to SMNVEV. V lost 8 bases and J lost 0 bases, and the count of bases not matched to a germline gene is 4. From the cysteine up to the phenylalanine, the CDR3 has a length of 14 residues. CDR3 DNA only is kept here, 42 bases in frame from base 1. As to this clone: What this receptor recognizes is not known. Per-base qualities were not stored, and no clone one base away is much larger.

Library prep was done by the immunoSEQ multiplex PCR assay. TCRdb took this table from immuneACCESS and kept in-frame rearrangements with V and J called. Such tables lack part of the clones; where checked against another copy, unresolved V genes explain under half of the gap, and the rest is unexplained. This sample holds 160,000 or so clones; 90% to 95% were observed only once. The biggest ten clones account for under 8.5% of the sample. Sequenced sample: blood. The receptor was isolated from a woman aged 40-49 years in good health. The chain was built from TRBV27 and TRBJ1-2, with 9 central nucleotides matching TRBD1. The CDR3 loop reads CASGRTGANYGYTF. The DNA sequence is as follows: TGTGCCAGCGGCAGGACAGGGGCTAACTATGGCTACACCTTC.